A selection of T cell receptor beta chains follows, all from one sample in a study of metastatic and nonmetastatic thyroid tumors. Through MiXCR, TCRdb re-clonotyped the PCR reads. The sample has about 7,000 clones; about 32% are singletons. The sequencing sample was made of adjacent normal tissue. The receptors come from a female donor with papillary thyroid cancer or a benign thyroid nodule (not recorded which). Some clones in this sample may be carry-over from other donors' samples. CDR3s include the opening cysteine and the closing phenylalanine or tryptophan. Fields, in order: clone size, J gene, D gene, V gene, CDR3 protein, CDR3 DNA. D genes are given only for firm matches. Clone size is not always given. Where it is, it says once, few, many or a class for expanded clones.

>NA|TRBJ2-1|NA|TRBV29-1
CSVAYNEQFF
TGCAGCGTTGCGTACAATGAGCAGTTCTTC
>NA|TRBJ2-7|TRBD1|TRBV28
CASRRDRGFSYEQYF
TGTGCCAGCAGGAGGGACAGGGGATTCTCCTACGAGCAGTACTTC
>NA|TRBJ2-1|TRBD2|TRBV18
CASSPSSGDYNEQFF
TGTGCCAGCTCACCATCTAGCGGGGACTACAATGAGCAGTTCTTC
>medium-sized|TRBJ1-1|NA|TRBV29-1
CSDGSNTEAFF
TGCAGCGACGGTTCGAACACTGAAGCTTTCTTT
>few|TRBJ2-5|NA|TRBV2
CASSVERETQYF
TGTGCCAGCAGTGTTGAGAGGGAGACCCAGTACTTC
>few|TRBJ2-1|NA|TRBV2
CASKGEAYNEQFF
TGTGCCAGCAAGGGGGAGGCCTACAATGAGCAGTTCTTC
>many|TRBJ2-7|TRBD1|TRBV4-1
CASSLFWRTGGPPSYEQYF
TGCGCCAGCAGCCTCTTTTGGAGGACAGGGGGCCCCCCCTCCTACGAGCAGTACTTC
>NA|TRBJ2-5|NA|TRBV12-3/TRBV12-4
CASGLTETQYF
TGTGCCAGCGGATTAACAGAGACCCAGTACTTC
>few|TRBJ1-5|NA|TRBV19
CASSLLNQPQHF
TGTGCCAGTAGTCTGCTCAATCAGCCCCAGCATTTT
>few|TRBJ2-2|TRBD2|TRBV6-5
CASSLRTSGTGELFF
TGTGCCAGCAGTTTAAGGACTAGCGGCACCGGGGAGCTGTTTTTT
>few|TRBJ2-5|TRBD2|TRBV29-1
CSVELTSGGSRETQYF
TGCAGCGTTGAGCTTACTAGCGGGGGGTCACGGGAGACCCAGTACTTC
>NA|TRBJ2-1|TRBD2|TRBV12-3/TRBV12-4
CASSLPSGDYNEQFF
TGTGCCAGCAGTTTACCTAGCGGTGACTACAATGAGCAGTTCTTC
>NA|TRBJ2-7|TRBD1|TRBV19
CASRFSRDRDYEQYF
TGTGCCAGTAGGTTCTCCCGGGACAGGGACTACGAGCAGTACTTC
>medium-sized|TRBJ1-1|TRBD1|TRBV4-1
CASSPPGQGIGGTEAFF
TGCGCCAGCAGCCCCCCGGGACAGGGGATAGGAGGCACTGAAGCTTTCTTT
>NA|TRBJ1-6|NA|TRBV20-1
CSARDGGAGVYSPLHF
TGCAGTGCTAGAGATGGCGGGGCAGGGGTTTATTCACCCCTCCACTTT
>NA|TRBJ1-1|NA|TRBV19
CASSIGQNTEWFF
TGTGCCAGTAGTATAGGCCAGAACACTGAATGGTTCTTT
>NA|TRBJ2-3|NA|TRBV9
CASSVMGGEVGDTQYF
TGTGCCAGCAGCGTAATGGGCGGGGAGGTCGGAGATACGCAGTATTTT
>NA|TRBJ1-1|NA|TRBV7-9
CASSLEGITEAFF
TGTGCCAGCAGCTTAGAAGGGATCACTGAAGCTTTCTTT
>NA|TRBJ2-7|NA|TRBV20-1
CSARDPTGYYEQYF
TGCAGTGCTAGAGATCCGACAGGCTACTACGAGCAGTACTTC
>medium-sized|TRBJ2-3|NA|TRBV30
CAYSPAGDTDTQYF
TGTGCTTACTCCCCGGCCGGGGACACAGATACGCAGTATTTT
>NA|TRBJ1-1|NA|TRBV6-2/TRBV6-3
CASSYSVLAHFSMNTEAFF
TGTGCCAGCAGTTACTCCGTCTTAGCCCACTTCAGCATGAACACTGAAGCTTTCTTT
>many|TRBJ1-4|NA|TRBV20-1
CSARPPGQTEKLFF
TGCAGTGCTAGACCCCCCGGACAGACTGAAAAACTGTTTTTT
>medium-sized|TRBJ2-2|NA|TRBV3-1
CASSQRTENTGELFF
TGTGCCAGCAGCCAAAGGACAGAGAACACCGGGGAGCTGTTTTTT
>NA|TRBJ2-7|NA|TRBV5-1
CASSGPPYNEQYF
TGCGCCAGCAGCGGACCCCCATATAACGAGCAGTACTTC
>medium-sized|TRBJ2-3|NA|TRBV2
CASSLSDTQYF
TGTGCCAGCAGCTTGTCAGATACGCAGTATTTT
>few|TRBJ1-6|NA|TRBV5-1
CASSEGIDSPLHF
TGCGCCAGCAGCGAGGGAATCGACTCACCCCTCCACTTT
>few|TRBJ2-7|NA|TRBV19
CASSMGRQLMEQYF
TGTGCCAGTAGTATGGGACGACAGTTAATGGAGCAGTACTTC
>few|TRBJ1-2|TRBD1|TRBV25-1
CASSGTRTGGIYGYTF
TGTGCCAGCAGTGGGACCCGGACAGGGGGAATATATGGCTACACCTTC
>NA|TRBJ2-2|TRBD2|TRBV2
CASRGLAGGPDTGELFF
TGTGCCAGCAGGGGACTAGCGGGGGGGCCAGACACCGGGGAGCTGTTTTTT
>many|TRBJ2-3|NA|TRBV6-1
CASSDGWFSTDTQRF
TGTGCCAGCAGTGACGGCTGGTTTAGCACAGATACGCAGCGTTTT
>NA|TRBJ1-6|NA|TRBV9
CASNAGRNGDSPLHF
TGTGCCAGCAACGCCGGCCGCAACGGGGATTCACCCCTCCACTTT
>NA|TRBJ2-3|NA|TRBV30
CAWSQNERDTQYF
TGTGCCTGGAGTCAAAACGAGAGAGATACGCAGTATTTT